The 16 T cell receptor beta chains reported below all come from one sample, sequenced in a study of long-term antiretroviral therapy in people with HIV. Survey-level immunoSEQ v3.0 assays were run. TCRdb's table, derived via immunoSEQ multiplex PCR, lists solely in-frame clones and lacks some. The sample records under 35,000 clones, 94% being singletons. The sequencing here drew on unsorted PBMCs, taken 5 to 5.5 years after starting antiretroviral therapy. All receptors come from a woman aged 45-60 years with HIV.

The chain is built from TRBV27 and TRBJ1-1; D possibly corresponds to TRBD1 (6 bases). The V end lost 5 bases, the J end lost 4 bases, and 20 bases lay between the germline ends. The CDR3 is 16 amino acids. The germline gives CDR1 MNHEY, CDR2 SMNVEV (reference sequence). The CDR3 region has the DNA TGTGCCAGCAGTCCCCTCGGGCGGGAGGGGGGCACTGAAGCTTTCTTT. It specifies CASSPLGREGGTEAFF.

CDR3 bases: TGTGCCAGCAGCTTGGGTGTTGCAACTAATGAAAAACTGTTTTTT. Protein product: CASSLGVATNEKLFF. The chain combines TRBV5-6 with TRBJ1-4; no reliable D call. The CDR3 has 15 residues. The V end lost 0 bases, the J end lost 0 bases, and 6 bases lay between the germline ends. The V gene's germline CDR1 is SGHDT and CDR2 YYEEEE. Looking up the rest from reference TRBV5-6 and TRBJ1-4 gives the full variable domain: DAGVTQSPTHLIKTRGQQVTLRCSPKSGHDTVSWYQQALGQGPQFIFQYYEEEERQRGNFPDRFSGHQFPNYSSELNVNALLLGDSALYLCASSLGVATNEKLFFGSGTQLSVL.

The chain recombines TRBV5-6 with TRBJ1-1, with 7 nucleotides matching TRBD1. The CDR3 sequence is 14 residues long. The V gene end was trimmed by 3 bases and the J gene end by 1 base; junction bases not matched to a gene: 3. Germline V CDR1 and CDR2: SGHDT, YYEEEE. The DNA of the CDR3 is TGTGCCAGCAGCTCGGGACAGCCGAACACTGAAGCTTTCTTT. Its protein is CASSSGQPNTEAFF.

CDR3 nucleotide sequence: TGCGCCAGCAGCCCTCAGACAGGGTATAATTCACCCCTCCACTTT. Residues: CASSPQTGYNSPLHF. This sequence joins TRBV5-1 and TRBJ1-6, with 7 bases aligning to TRBD1. This CDR3 comprises 15 residues. Germline trimming cut 4 bases from V and 4 bases from J; bases unmatched to any gene: 5. Germline loops: CDR1 SGHRS, CDR2 YFSETQ.

The CDR3 loop reads CASSLERTSDGTQYF. In nucleotides, the CDR3 is TGCGCCAGCAGCTTGGAAAGAACTAGTGATGGGACCCAGTACTTC. J is TRBJ2-5 and V is TRBV5-1, with a weak D call TRBD2 (5 bases). The germline V and J ends were trimmed by 0 bases and 7 bases, with 16 bases remaining between them. Looked up from germline, CDR1 is SGHRS and CDR2 is YFSETQ. This CDR3 has 15 residues.

The V gene is TRBV30, the J gene TRBJ2-7; 8 bases are a match to TRBD1. Germline CDR1 is GTSNPN and CDR2 is SVGIG (reference sequence). The CDR3 totals 12 residues. V gave up 5 bases and J gave up 2 bases; unmatched junction bases: 2. The CDR3 bases are TGTGCCTGGGACAGGGGTCCCTACGAGCAGTACTTC. It encodes CAWDRGPYEQYF.

The J gene is TRBJ1-5, the V gene TRBV5-4; D gene ambiguous. Germline V CDR1 and CDR2: SGHNT, YYREEE (reference sequence). The CDR3 covers 13 residues. Trimming removed 1 base from V and 7 bases from J, with 9 bases in between. In DNA form, the CDR3 reads TGTGCCAGCAGCTTGTCGGGAGGACAGCCCCAGCATTTT. It codes for CASSLSGGQPQHF.

The chain links TRBV4-3 to TRBJ2-1; D possibly uses TRBD1 or TRBD2 (6 bases each). With 0 bases removed from V and 3 bases from J, the gap between germline ends came to 15 bases. The V gene's germline CDR1 is LGHNA and CDR2 YSLEER. The CDR3 is 17 residues long. The CDR3 here is CASSQDFKGGLYNEQFF. In nucleotides, the CDR3 is TGCGCCAGCAGCCAAGATTTCAAGGGGGGACTCTACAATGAGCAGTTCTTC.

The chain uses TRBV5-1 and TRBJ1-4, with a weak D call TRBD1 (6 bases). The germline V gene has CDR1 SGHRS and CDR2 YFSETQ. CDR3 length equals 15 residues. V gave up 2 bases and J gave up 2 bases, with 10 bases separating them. The CDR3 here is CASSFLQGTNEKLFF. CDR3 bases: TGCGCCAGCAGCTTTTTACAGGGCACTAATGAAAAACTGTTTTTT.

This clone was recorded only once. This chain uses TRBV4-3 with TRBJ1-1; TRBD1 might be the D (5 bases). Germline-derived CDR1 and CDR2 are LGHNA and YSLEER. CDR3 length: 15 residues. V was trimmed by 1 base and J by 5 bases, leaving 14 bases between them. CDR3 DNA sequence: TGCGCCAGCAGCCAAGGGCGGGCAGGGCATACTGAAGCTTTCTTT. Its protein is CASSQGRAGHTEAFF.

The CDR3, as DNA: TGCGCCAGCAGCTCCTCAGCGGGGGAGGGAACCTACGAGCAGTACTTC. Encoded protein: CASSSSAGEGTYEQYF. This chain uses TRBV5-1 with TRBJ2-7, with 8 bases fitting TRBD2. There are 16 residues in the CDR3. Trimming took 3 bases from V and 2 from J; bases not matched to a gene: 10. Germline V gene lookup returns CDR1 SGHRS and CDR2 YFSETQ.

This chain links TRBV6-1 with TRBJ2-1, with TRBD2 identical over 12 bases. Germline trimming cut 6 bases from V and 6 bases from J; bases unmatched to any gene: 6. The CDR3 has 15 residues. Germline-derived CDR1 and CDR2 are MNHNS and SASEGT. CDR3 sequence: CASRLAGGPGNEQFF. The CDR3 bases are TGTGCCAGCAGGCTAGCGGGGGGGCCGGGCAATGAGCAGTTCTTC.

The chain employs TRBV11-2 and TRBJ2-1; D is perhaps TRBD2 (5 bases). With 0 bases removed from V and 7 bases from J, the gap between germline ends came to 7 bases. Germline CDR1 SGHAT, CDR2 FQNNGV. This CDR3 has 13 amino acids. The CDR3 DNA reads as TGTGCCAGCAGCTTAGAACGGGGTAATGAGCAGTTCTTC. Amino acid sequence: CASSLERGNEQFF.

This chain links TRBV6-1 with TRBJ2-5; D might be TRBD1 (5 bases). The CDR3 runs to 13 residues. Looked up from germline, CDR1 is MNHNS and CDR2 is SASEGT. Trimming took 6 bases from V and 5 from J, leaving 13 bases between them. The CDR3 sequence: CASRGAPWETQYF. CDR3 DNA: TGTGCCAGCAGAGGGGCTCCCTGGGAGACCCAGTACTTC.

The chain carries TRBV5-6 and TRBJ2-3, with TRBD2 matching 7 bases. The CDR3 extends over 17 amino acids. The trim removed 0 bases at V and 1 base at J, leaving 8 bases unmatched. Germline V CDR1 and CDR2: SGHDT, YYEEEE. The CDR3 region is CASSLGGVAGRTDTQYF. For the CDR3, the DNA is TGTGCCAGCAGCTTGGGTGGGGTAGCGGGCCGCACAGATACGCAGTATTTT.

J is TRBJ2-3 and V is TRBV5-6, with 9 bases identical to TRBD1. There are 15 residues in the CDR3. Germline CDR1 is SGHDT and CDR2 is YYEEEE. The V segment lost 0 bases and the J segment 6 bases; nucleotides outside the gene matches: 5. CDR3 loop: CASSLEVTGGDTQYF. The CDR3 nucleotides read TGTGCCAGCAGCTTGGAAGTGACAGGGGGGGATACGCAGTATTTT.